The subject of this entry is one T cell receptor beta chain. The antigen is unknown. Regarding time point: pre-treatment baseline. Samples come from before therapy and from week 3 after the first blockade cycle. Prior systemic cancer therapy, immunosuppressant use and other active malignancies excluded patients. This entry comes from a study of blood T cell dynamics during melanoma immunotherapy. Turning to the study itself: Metastatic melanoma patients received first-line pembrolizumab or nivolumab plus ipilimumab.

Study findings and constraints: The most clonal sorted CD8+ subset, immune-effector cells, was closest to cell-free DNA CDR3 sequences.

Clones were sequenced by immunoSEQ multiplex PCR, and TCRdb holds only the in-frame ones, with some missing. This sample carries around 1,400 clones, 75% to 90% of them seen once, and the ten largest clones take under 1.5%. This specimen consisted of effector memory CD8+ T cells from blood, obtained from a patient treated with checkpoint blockade. This receptor was obtained from a human donor with melanoma.

This CDR3 is CASSVDRGTDTQYF. The CDR3, as DNA: TGTGCCAGCAGCGTAGACCGAGGAACAGATACGCAGTATTTT. V is TRBV9 and J is TRBJ2-3; D gene ambiguous. Between the trimmed V and J ends, which lost 0 bases and 3 bases, there was a span of 8 bases. Germline V gene data show CDR1 as SGDLS and CDR2 as YYNGEE. The CDR3 loop spans 14 amino acids.